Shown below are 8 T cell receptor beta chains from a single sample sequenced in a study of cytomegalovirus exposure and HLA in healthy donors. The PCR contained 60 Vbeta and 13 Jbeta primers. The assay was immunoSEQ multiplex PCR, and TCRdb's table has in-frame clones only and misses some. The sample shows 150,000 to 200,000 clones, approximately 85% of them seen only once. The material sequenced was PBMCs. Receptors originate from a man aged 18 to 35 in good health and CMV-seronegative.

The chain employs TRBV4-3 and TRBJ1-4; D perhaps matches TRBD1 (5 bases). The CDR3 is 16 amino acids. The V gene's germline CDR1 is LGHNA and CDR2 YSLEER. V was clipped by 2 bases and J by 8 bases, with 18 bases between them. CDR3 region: CASSQSDGAPWEKLFF. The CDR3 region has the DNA TGCGCCAGCAGCCAATCTGATGGGGCGCCATGGGAAAAACTGTTTTTT.

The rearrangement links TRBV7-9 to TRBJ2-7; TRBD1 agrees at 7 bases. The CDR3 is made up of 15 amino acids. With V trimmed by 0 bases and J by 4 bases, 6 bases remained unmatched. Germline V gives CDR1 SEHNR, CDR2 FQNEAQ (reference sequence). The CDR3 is CASSLALKQGYEQYF. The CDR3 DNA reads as TGTGCCAGCAGCTTAGCGTTGAAACAGGGGTACGAGCAGTACTTC.

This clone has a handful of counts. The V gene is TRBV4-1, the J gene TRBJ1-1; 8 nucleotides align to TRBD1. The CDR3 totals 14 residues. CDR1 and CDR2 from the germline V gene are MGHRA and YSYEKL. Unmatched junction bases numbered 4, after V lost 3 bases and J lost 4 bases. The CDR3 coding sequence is TGCGCCAGCAGCCACAATACAGGGGGCACTGAAGCTTTCTTT. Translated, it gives CASSHNTGGTEAFF.

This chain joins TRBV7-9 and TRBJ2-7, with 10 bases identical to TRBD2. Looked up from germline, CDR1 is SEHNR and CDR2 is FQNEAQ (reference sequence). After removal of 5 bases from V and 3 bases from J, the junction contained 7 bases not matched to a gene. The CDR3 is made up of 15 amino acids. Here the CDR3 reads CASSPRTSGSYEQYF. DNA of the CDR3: TGTGCCAGCAGCCCCCGGACTAGCGGCAGCTACGAGCAGTACTTC.

This CDR3 is CASSHHRAGGEQYF. The CDR3 DNA sequence: TGCGCCAGCAGTCATCACAGGGCTGGGGGCGAGCAGTACTTC. V is TRBV23-1 and J is TRBJ2-7; D is possibly TRBD1 (6 bases). TRBV23-1 is an ORF for which the function is uncertain. This CDR3 comprises 14 residues. V lost 3 bases, J lost 6 bases, and 15 bases lay in between.

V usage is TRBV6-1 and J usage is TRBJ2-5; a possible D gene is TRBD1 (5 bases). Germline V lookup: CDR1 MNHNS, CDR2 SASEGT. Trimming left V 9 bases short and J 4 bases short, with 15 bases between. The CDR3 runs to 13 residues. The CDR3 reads CASLRVYGETQYF. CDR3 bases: TGTGCCAGTCTCAGGGTATATGGAGAGACCCAGTACTTC.

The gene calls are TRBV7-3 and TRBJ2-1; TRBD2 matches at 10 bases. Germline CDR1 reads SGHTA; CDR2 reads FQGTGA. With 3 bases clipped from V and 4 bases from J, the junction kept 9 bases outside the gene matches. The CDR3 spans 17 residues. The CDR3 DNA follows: TGTGCCAGCAGCTTCGGTAGCGGGAGGCTGGAGTACAATGAGCAGTTCTTC. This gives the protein CASSFGSGRLEYNEQFF.

Here the CDR3 reads CASSAAENTDTQYF. CDR3 DNA: TGTGCCAGCAGTGCTGCGGAGAACACAGATACGCAGTATTTT. The V call is TRBV6-4, the J call TRBJ2-3; D gene unclear. The CDR3 has 14 residues. Trimming cost V 4 bases and J 2 bases, with 10 bases left between them. Germline-derived CDR1 and CDR2 are MRHNA and SNTAGT.